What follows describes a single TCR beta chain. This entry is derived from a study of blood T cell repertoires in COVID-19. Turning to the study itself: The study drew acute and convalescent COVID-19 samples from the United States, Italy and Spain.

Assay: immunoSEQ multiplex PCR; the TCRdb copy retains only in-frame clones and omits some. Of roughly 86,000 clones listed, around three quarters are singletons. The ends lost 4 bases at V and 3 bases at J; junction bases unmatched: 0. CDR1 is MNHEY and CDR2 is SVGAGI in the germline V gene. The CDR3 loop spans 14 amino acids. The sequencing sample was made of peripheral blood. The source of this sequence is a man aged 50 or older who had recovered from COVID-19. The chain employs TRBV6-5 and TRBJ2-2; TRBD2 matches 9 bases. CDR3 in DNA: TGTGCCAGCAGTTTAGCGGGGGACACCGGGGAGCTGTTTTTT. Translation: CASSLAGDTGELFF.